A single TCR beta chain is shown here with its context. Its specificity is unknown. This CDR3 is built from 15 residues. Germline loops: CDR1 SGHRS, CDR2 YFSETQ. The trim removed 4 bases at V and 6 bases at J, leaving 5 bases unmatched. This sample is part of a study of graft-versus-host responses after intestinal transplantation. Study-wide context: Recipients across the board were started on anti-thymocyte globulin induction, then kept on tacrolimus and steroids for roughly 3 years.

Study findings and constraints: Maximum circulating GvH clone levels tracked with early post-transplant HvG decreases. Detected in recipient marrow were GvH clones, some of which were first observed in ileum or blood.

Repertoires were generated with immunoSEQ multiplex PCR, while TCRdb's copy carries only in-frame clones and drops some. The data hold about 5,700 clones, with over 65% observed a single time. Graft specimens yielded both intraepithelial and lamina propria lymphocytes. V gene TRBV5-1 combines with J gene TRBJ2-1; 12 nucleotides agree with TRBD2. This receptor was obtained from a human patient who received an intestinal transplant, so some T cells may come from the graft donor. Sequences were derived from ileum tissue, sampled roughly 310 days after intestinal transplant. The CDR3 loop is CASSLGLAGPNEQFF. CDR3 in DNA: TGCGCCAGCAGCCTGGGACTAGCGGGTCCCAATGAGCAGTTCTTC.